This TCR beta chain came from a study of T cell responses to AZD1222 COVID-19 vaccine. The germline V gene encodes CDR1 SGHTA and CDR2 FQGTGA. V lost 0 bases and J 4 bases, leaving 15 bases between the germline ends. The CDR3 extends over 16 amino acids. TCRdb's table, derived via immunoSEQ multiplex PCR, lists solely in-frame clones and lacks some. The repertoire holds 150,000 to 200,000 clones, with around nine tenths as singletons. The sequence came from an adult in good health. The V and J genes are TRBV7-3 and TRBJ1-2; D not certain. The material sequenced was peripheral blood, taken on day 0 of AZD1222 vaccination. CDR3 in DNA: TGTGCCAGCAGCTTAACGGGAACTGAGCATTCCTATGGCTACACCTTC. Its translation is CASSLTGTEHSYGYTF.